This is a list of T cell receptor beta chains from one sample in a study of a mutant IDH1 vaccine in newly diagnosed glioma. No cognate antigen is known for these TCRs. Sequenced by immunoSEQ multiplex PCR; TCRdb stores in-frame clones only, minus some. The sample records roughly 130,000 clones, about four fifths being singletons. The starting material was PBMCs, obtained from a glioma patient whose treatment included an IDH1 peptide vaccine. The receptors shown here come from a man aged 35 to 55 with glioma. The conserved cysteine and the conserved F or W are not part of the CDR3 here. The order of the fields is D gene, V gene, J gene, CDR3 protein. A D gene is named only where the DNA matches it firmly.

d_gene: -
v_gene: TRBV5-4
j_gene: TRBJ2-3
CDR3aa: ASSLAVDTQY

d_gene: -
v_gene: TRBV20-1
j_gene: TRBJ1-5
CDR3aa: SASSGEPQH

d_gene: TRBD2
v_gene: TRBV11-3
j_gene: TRBJ2-3
CDR3aa: ASSLGTSDTDTQY

d_gene: TRBD2
v_gene: TRBV4-3
j_gene: TRBJ2-5
CDR3aa: ASSQEGGRGGRETQY

d_gene: -
v_gene: TRBV9
j_gene: TRBJ1-5
CDR3aa: ASSARSNQPQH

d_gene: -
v_gene: TRBV6-5
j_gene: TRBJ1-3
CDR3aa: ASSYGGQGNTIY

d_gene: -
v_gene: TRBV7-9
j_gene: TRBJ1-1
CDR3aa: ASSLGITGMNTEAF

d_gene: -
v_gene: TRBV2
j_gene: TRBJ1-2
CDR3aa: ASSSERGGGYT

d_gene: -
v_gene: TRBV28
j_gene: TRBJ1-5
CDR3aa: ASSVGQPMFYSNQPQH

d_gene: -
v_gene: TRBV7-2
j_gene: TRBJ2-3
CDR3aa: ASSPNPGPGDTQY

d_gene: -
v_gene: TRBV2
j_gene: TRBJ2-7
CDR3aa: ASSRGEAYEQY

d_gene: -
v_gene: TRBV27
j_gene: TRBJ1-2
CDR3aa: ASREGRGFYGYT

d_gene: -
v_gene: TRBV11-2
j_gene: TRBJ1-2
CDR3aa: ASSRDTSNYGYT

d_gene: -
v_gene: TRBV7-2
j_gene: TRBJ1-1
CDR3aa: ASSELTTEAF

d_gene: -
v_gene: TRBV6-5
j_gene: TRBJ1-1
CDR3aa: ASRAPGATEAF

d_gene: -
v_gene: TRBV19
j_gene: TRBJ2-5
CDR3aa: ASSIDPTGDKTQY

d_gene: -
v_gene: TRBV7-8
j_gene: TRBJ2-4
CDR3aa: ASSLGQPKNIQY

d_gene: -
v_gene: TRBV2
j_gene: TRBJ1-2
CDR3aa: ASSDGTLLYGYT

d_gene: TRBD1
v_gene: TRBV28
j_gene: TRBJ1-5
CDR3aa: ASREGAGNQPQH

d_gene: -
v_gene: TRBV5-1
j_gene: TRBJ2-2
CDR3aa: ASNGEGDTGELF

d_gene: TRBD2
v_gene: TRBV7-2
j_gene: TRBJ2-7
CDR3aa: ASSPRSGRSSYEQY

d_gene: TRBD1
v_gene: TRBV11-3
j_gene: TRBJ2-2
CDR3aa: ASSLGGGAGTGELF

d_gene: TRBD1
v_gene: TRBV9
j_gene: TRBJ2-4
CDR3aa: ASSGVDRDSRKNIQY

d_gene: TRBD2
v_gene: TRBV27
j_gene: TRBJ2-6
CDR3aa: ASSFRGAGANVLT

d_gene: TRBD1
v_gene: TRBV19
j_gene: TRBJ1-4
CDR3aa: ASSGDRGEKLF

d_gene: TRBD1
v_gene: TRBV5-6
j_gene: TRBJ1-1
CDR3aa: ASSTYRGLTEAF

d_gene: -
v_gene: TRBV6-1
j_gene: TRBJ2-7
CDR3aa: ASSDLGSPSYEQY

d_gene: TRBD1
v_gene: TRBV11-2
j_gene: TRBJ2-7
CDR3aa: ASSVPGQGLYEQY

d_gene: -
v_gene: TRBV5-6
j_gene: TRBJ2-1
CDR3aa: ASRTVDQPRNEQF